A selection of T cell receptor beta chains follows, all from one sample in a study of OX40 agonist ivuxolimab in advanced cancers. Some clones are missing from TCRdb's copy, which holds only in-frame ones; the method was immunoSEQ multiplex PCR. This sample has tens of thousands of clones; around nine tenths occur once, and the top ten carry more than 0.65%. The source material was CD4+ or CD8+ T cells sorted from blood, sampled in a trial of the OX40 agonist ivuxolimab. All receptors come from an adult with an advanced solid tumor such as melanoma, head and neck, liver or kidney cancer. Each CDR3 is given with its conserved first and last residue. Fields, in order: CDR3 DNA, CDR3 protein, clone size, V gene, D gene, J gene. The D gene is left open where the match is weak. Clone size is not always given. Where it is, it says once, few, many or a class for expanded clones.

DNA: TGTGCCAGCAGTGAGTTACAGGGGAATCAGCCCCAGCATTTT
CDR3: CASSELQGNQPQHF
size: -
V: TRBV2
D: TRBD1
J: TRBJ1-5

DNA: TGTGCCAGCAGTAAGATAGCGGGAGCCTCCTACGAGCAGTACTTC
CDR3: CASSKIAGASYEQYF
size: -
V: TRBV6-1
D: TRBD2
J: TRBJ2-7

DNA: TGTGCTAGCAGCCCGACTAGCTCTGACGGGGAGCTGTTTTTT
CDR3: CASSPTSSDGELFF
size: once
V: TRBV7-7
D: TRBD2
J: TRBJ2-2

DNA: TGTGCCTGGTCTGCGGGGGATTATCCAGAACAGCCCCAGCATTTT
CDR3: CAWSAGDYPEQPQHF
size: -
V: TRBV30
D: -
J: TRBJ1-5

DNA: TGTGCCAGCAGGCGCAGTTACGAGCAGTACTTC
CDR3: CASRRSYEQYF
size: -
V: TRBV2
D: -
J: TRBJ2-7

DNA: TGTGCCAGTAGTTCAATGGCAGGGGATCAGCCCCAGCATTTT
CDR3: CASSSMAGDQPQHF
size: -
V: TRBV19
D: -
J: TRBJ1-5

DNA: TGTGCCAGCAGCGACAGACAGGGGGCTGGGACTGAAGCTTTCTTT
CDR3: CASSDRQGAGTEAFF
size: -
V: TRBV9
D: TRBD1
J: TRBJ1-1

DNA: TGTGCCAGCAGTTACTCAGGGCTCGACACTGAAGCTTTCTTT
CDR3: CASSYSGLDTEAFF
size: -
V: TRBV6-6
D: -
J: TRBJ1-1

DNA: TGTGCCAGCAGTCTTTTTCTTACAGATACGCAGTATTTT
CDR3: CASSLFLTDTQYF
size: -
V: TRBV2
D: -
J: TRBJ2-3

DNA: TGTGCCAGCTCACCACAGTCAGGAGCTCAGCCCCAGCATTTT
CDR3: CASSPQSGAQPQHF
size: -
V: TRBV18
D: -
J: TRBJ1-5

DNA: TGTGCCAGCAGACAATCTCGGGGGTCGTGGGCGGATAGCAATCAGCCCCAGCATTTT
CDR3: CASRQSRGSWADSNQPQHF
size: once
V: TRBV2
D: -
J: TRBJ1-5

DNA: TGTGCCAGCAGTTATAGGTCTGACTCTCAAGAGACCCAGTACTTC
CDR3: CASSYRSDSQETQYF
size: -
V: TRBV6-5
D: -
J: TRBJ2-5

DNA: TGTGCCAGCAGCGTAGATGTAGGGGGCCCAGATACGCAGTATTTT
CDR3: CASSVDVGGPDTQYF
size: -
V: TRBV9
D: TRBD1
J: TRBJ2-3

DNA: TGTGCCAGCAGCGTTATAGCCGGGGAGCTGTTTTTT
CDR3: CASSVIAGELFF
size: -
V: TRBV9
D: -
J: TRBJ2-2

DNA: TGTGCCAGTAGTGCGGGACGTTTAACTGAAGCTTTCTTT
CDR3: CASSAGRLTEAFF
size: -
V: TRBV19
D: -
J: TRBJ1-1

DNA: TGTGCCAGCAGCTTAGCTGGCTACCGAAATGAGCAGTTCTTC
CDR3: CASSLAGYRNEQFF
size: -
V: TRBV7-2
D: -
J: TRBJ2-1

DNA: TGTGCCAGCAGTGCGGGCAGGGGAGACTATGGCTACACCTTC
CDR3: CASSAGRGDYGYTF
size: few
V: TRBV2
D: -
J: TRBJ1-2

DNA: TGTGCCAGCAGTTACTCGCCGGAGGAGATTTACGAGCAGTACTTC
CDR3: CASSYSPEEIYEQYF
size: -
V: TRBV6-6
D: -
J: TRBJ2-7